This entry lists 7 T cell receptor beta chains sequenced from one sample in a study of MAIT cells during Salmonella Paratyphi A infection. These receptors lack a known antigen. As to time point: mid-infection, around enteric fever diagnosis. Valpha7.2+ CD161+ T cells were sorted by flow cytometry as MAIT cells. Via MiXCR, TCRdb re-called the 5' RACE reads, giving one row per CDR3 protein. Of 600 or so distinct CDR3 sequences listed, about 33% were seen once; the top ten hold 24%. Study findings and constraints: Infection appeared not to change oligoclonal MAIT cell TRBV usage, which favoured TRBV20 and TRBV6.

Sequenced here: MAIT cells from PBMCs, sampled at the middle sampling point of the challenge study. The receptors stem from a person aged 18-69 years who was deliberately infected with Salmonella Paratyphi A in a paratyphoid fever challenge study.

This sequence joins TRBV24-1 and TRBJ2-3, with D possibly being TRBD1 (5 bases). From germline, CDR1 is KGHDR and CDR2 SFDVKD. The CDR3 is made up of 15 amino acids. The V end lost 1 base, the J end lost 2 bases, and 9 bases lay between the germline ends. The CDR3: CATSDLQAHTDTQYF. The CDR3 DNA reads as TGTGCCACCAGTGATTTACAGGCACACACAGATACGCAGTATTTT.

This clonotype was detected only a few times. The chain combines TRBV10-3 with TRBJ2-7; D unresolved. CDR1 ENHRY and CDR2 SYGVKD come from the germline V gene. The CDR3 contains 15 residues. V was trimmed by 0 bases and J by 4 bases, leaving 13 bases between them. CDR3 protein: CAISESGEVGYEQYF. The CDR3 DNA follows: TGTGCCATCAGTGAGTCAGGTGAGGTCGGTTACGAGCAGTACTTC.

This clonotype was counted between two and nine times. This chain uses TRBV29-1 with TRBJ2-5; possible D gene TRBD2, 5 bases. The CDR3 has 15 residues. Germline V gives CDR1 SQVTM, CDR2 ANQGSEA. Trimming cost V 8 bases and J 2 bases, with 21 bases left between them. CDR3 nucleotide sequence: TGCAGCCCCCCTCGCCGAGGGAAATCTCAAGAGACCCAGTACTTC. Translating it yields CSPPRRGKSQETQYF.

By sample fraction, this clonotype is medium-sized. The rearrangement uses TRBV20-1 and TRBJ2-7, with TRBD2 identical over 10 bases. The CDR3 length is 16 residues. Germline V CDR1 and CDR2: DFQATT, SNEGSKA (reference sequence). The junction had 13 bases not matched to a gene; V was cut back by 6 bases and J by 2 bases. As DNA, the CDR3 is TGCAGTGCCCGGGGCCTAGCGGGGGATTTTACCTACGAGCAGTACTTC. This gives the protein CSARGLAGDFTYEQYF.

The V and J genes are TRBV6-5 and TRBJ2-5; D not certain. Trimming removed 10 bases from V and 4 bases from J, with 7 bases in between. The CDR3 is 10 amino acids. Germline assignment: CDR1 MNHEY and CDR2 SVGAGI. The CDR3 nucleotides read TGTGCCACTGCCCCAGAGACCCAGTACTTC. This gives the protein CATAPETQYF.

This clonotype is large in the sample. The CDR3 region is CASRLIGATANEQFF. As DNA, the CDR3 is TGTGCAAGTCGCCTCATCGGGGCCACGGCCAATGAGCAGTTCTTC. The chain has TRBV12-2 and TRBJ2-1; the table's D call of TRBD1 was not tested on the DNA. TRBV12-2 is a known pseudogene. The CDR3 has 15 amino acids.

The sample holds a few counts of this clonotype. This chain connects TRBV15 to TRBJ2-1; TRBD2 agrees at 8 bases. The V and J ends lost 1 base and 8 bases, in that order; junction bases with no gene match: 4. The CDR3 consists of 14 residues. The germline V gene has CDR1 LNHNV and CDR2 YYDKDF (reference sequence). The DNA of the CDR3 is TGTGCCACCAGCAGAGGACTAGCGACAGATGAGCAGTTCTTC. It codes for CATSRGLATDEQFF.